Following are 22 T cell receptor beta chains from one sample sequenced in a study of T cell responses to AZD1222 COVID-19 vaccine. This table comes from immunoSEQ multiplex PCR, and its TCRdb copy is limited to in-frame clones, with some not included. The data hold tens of thousands of clones, with 85% to 90% observed a single time. Sequencing was performed on peripheral blood, taken 28 days after the second AZD1222 dose. These receptors were obtained from an adult who received the AZD1222 COVID-19 vaccine.

The chain is built from TRBV2 and TRBJ1-5; D perhaps matches TRBD1 (5 bases). The CDR3 loop spans 14 amino acids. V was trimmed by 6 bases and J by 0 bases, leaving 9 bases between them. In germline, CDR1 is SNHLY, CDR2 FYNNEI. The CDR3 is CASRRDHSNQPQHF. CDR3 DNA sequence: TGTGCCAGCAGGAGGGACCATAGCAATCAGCCCCAGCATTTT.

The CDR3 coding sequence is TGTGCCAGTAGTACGACGACATTCCCGGCAGCGCTCAGCACAGATACGCAGTATTTT. Its translation is CASSTTTFPAALSTDTQYF. This sequence joins TRBV19 and TRBJ2-3; D remains ambiguous. CDR3 size: 19 residues. The germline gives CDR1 LNHDA, CDR2 SQIVND (reference sequence). V lost 4 bases and J 0 bases, leaving 23 bases between the germline ends.

This chain's CDR3 is CATSRVYQEIGYGYTF. CDR3 nucleotide sequence: TGTGCCACCAGCAGAGTCTATCAGGAGATTGGCTATGGCTACACCTTC. This chain links TRBV15 with TRBJ1-2; D is unresolved. Germline CDR1 LNHNV, CDR2 YYDKDF (reference sequence). Trimming shortened V by 1 base and J by 4 bases, and 16 bases separated the two germline ends. The CDR3 contains 16 residues.

The J gene is TRBJ2-7, the V gene TRBV18, with a weak D call TRBD1 (5 bases). This CDR3 region has 14 residues. V dropped 3 bases and J dropped 7 bases, with 16 bases sitting between them. Germline CDR1 is KGHSH and CDR2 is LQKENI. CDR3 residues: CASSPLAQGDEQYF. As DNA, the CDR3 is TGTGCCAGCTCACCCCTGGCCCAGGGTGATGAGCAGTACTTC.

This chain uses TRBV6-5 with TRBJ2-2, with 8 bases aligning to TRBD1. Trimming at V came to 8 bases and at J to 5 bases, leaving 10 bases not matched to a gene. The length of the CDR3 is 15 residues. CDR1 is MNHEY, CDR2 SVGAGI, per germline. CDR3 in amino acids: CASRVGQGFTGELFF. CDR3 sequence (DNA): TGTGCCAGCCGCGTAGGACAGGGATTTACCGGGGAGCTGTTTTTT.

V usage is TRBV13 and J usage is TRBJ2-1; D gene uncertain. Looked up from germline, CDR1 is PRHDT and CDR2 is FYEKMQ (reference sequence). V was clipped by 4 bases and J by 5 bases, with 12 bases between them. The CDR3 has 14 residues. CDR3 nucleotide sequence: TGTGCCAGCAGCTCAGTCCCCCCGAACAATGAGCAGTTCTTC. Amino acids: CASSSVPPNNEQFF.

The chain has TRBV2 and TRBJ2-7, with 7 bases matching TRBD1. Trimming removed 5 bases from V and 2 bases from J; junction bases left unmatched: 6. Germline values: CDR1 SNHLY, CDR2 FYNNEI. The CDR3 length is 14 residues. The CDR3 nucleotides are TGTGCCAGCAGTAGGGGGACAGAAGCCTACGAGCAGTACTTC. As protein: CASSRGTEAYEQYF.

The V gene is TRBV7-9, the J gene TRBJ2-2; D is tentatively TRBD1 or TRBD2 (6 bases each). V was pared by 5 bases and J by 4 bases, with 20 bases between. The CDR3 consists of 17 residues. The germline V gene has CDR1 SEHNR and CDR2 FQNEAQ (reference sequence). This CDR3 reads CASSPGGGGWITGELFF. For the CDR3, the DNA is TGTGCCAGCAGCCCCGGAGGAGGGGGATGGATCACCGGGGAGCTGTTTTTT.

The gene calls are TRBV28 and TRBJ2-7; 8 bases line up with TRBD1. Germline V gene lookup returns CDR1 MDHEN and CDR2 SYDVKM. There are 13 residues in the CDR3. V was pared by 6 bases and J by 3 bases, with 4 bases of the junction left unmatched. The CDR3 loop reads CASSPGQGYEQYF. CDR3 nucleotides: TGTGCCAGCAGCCCAGGACAGGGCTACGAGCAGTACTTC.

The rearrangement uses TRBV7-3 and TRBJ2-1, with TRBD2 matching over 15 bases. The CDR3 consists of 16 residues. With V trimmed by 4 bases and J by 7 bases, 5 bases remained unmatched. Per germline, CDR1 SGHTA and CDR2 FQGTGA. In nucleotides, the CDR3 is TGTGCCAGCAGCTCACCCGGACTAGCGGGGGGGAATGAGCAGTTCTTC. As protein: CASSSPGLAGGNEQFF.

The chain carries TRBV18 and TRBJ1-2; 8 bases agree with TRBD1. Per the germline V gene, CDR1 is KGHSH and CDR2 is LQKENI. The CDR3 is 16 amino acids. V shed 1 base and J 4 bases; nucleotides not matched to a gene: 8. This CDR3 reads CASSPQGTGTGYGYTF. CDR3 coding DNA: TGTGCCAGCTCACCACAAGGGACCGGGACAGGCTATGGCTACACCTTC.

The genes are TRBV6-5 and TRBJ1-5; TRBD1 is a possible D gene (6 bases). CDR3 length: 14 amino acids. Germline V gives CDR1 MNHEY, CDR2 SVGAGI. The ends were cut back, 1 base at V and 7 bases at J, with 11 bases in the middle. As DNA, the CDR3 is TGTGCCAGCAGTTACTACAGGGTTGACCAGCCCCAGCATTTT. This sequence encodes CASSYYRVDQPQHF.

This sequence joins TRBV19 and TRBJ1-6, with no clear D. Trimming took off 3 bases at V and 4 bases at J, with 7 bases between the two ends. The CDR3 length is 14 residues. CDR1 and CDR2 (germline): LNHDA, SQIVND (reference sequence). CDR3 protein: CASSILGYNSPLHF. CDR3 in DNA: TGTGCCAGTAGTATCCTGGGTTATAATTCACCCCTCCACTTT.

V gene TRBV7-3 combines with J gene TRBJ2-3; possible D gene TRBD2, 6 bases. Germline V gene sequence: CDR1 SGHTA, CDR2 FQGTGA. This CDR3 contains 14 residues. The V end lost 0 bases, the J end lost 3 bases, and 7 bases lay between the germline ends. CDR3 DNA: TGTGCCAGCAGCTTAACTGGGGGGACAGATACGCAGTATTTT. It yields the protein CASSLTGGTDTQYF.

The chain joins TRBV30 to TRBJ1-1, with D hard to call. Germline values: CDR1 GTSNPN, CDR2 SVGIG (reference sequence). The CDR3 runs 11 residues. The V end lost 0 bases, the J end lost 9 bases, and 8 bases lay between the germline ends. This CDR3 reads CAWSVGGKAFF. CDR3 in DNA: TGTGCCTGGAGTGTCGGTGGTAAAGCTTTCTTT.

This chain links TRBV19 with TRBJ1-5; the D gene is possibly TRBD1 (5 bases). Trimming removed 6 bases from V and 4 bases from J, with 13 bases in between. Germline V lookup: CDR1 LNHDA, CDR2 SQIVND (reference sequence). The CDR3 contains 14 residues. This CDR3 reads CASRGGVRNQPQHF. The CDR3, as DNA: TGTGCCAGTAGAGGAGGGGTTAGGAATCAGCCCCAGCATTTT.

The chain uses TRBV10-3 and TRBJ1-2; the match to TRBD1 covers 8 bases. The CDR3 consists of 17 residues. CDR1 is ENHRY and CDR2 is SYGVKD in the germline V gene. Unmatched junction bases numbered 12, after V lost 4 bases and J lost 2 bases. CDR3 in amino acids: CAISGASGTGRNYGYTF. In DNA form, the CDR3 reads TGTGCCATCAGTGGGGCTTCTGGGACAGGTCGAAACTATGGCTACACCTTC.

The chain links TRBV25-1 to TRBJ2-1; a weak D match, TRBD1 (6 bases). Trimming took off 4 bases at V and 10 bases at J, with 20 bases between the two ends. The CDR3 runs 15 residues. CDR1 and CDR2 from the germline V gene are MGHDK and SYGVNS. The CDR3 sequence: CASSVHRARVNEQFF. CDR3 in DNA: TGTGCCAGCAGTGTCCACAGGGCCCGGGTAAACGAGCAGTTCTTC.

This clone occurred a few times. The gene calls are TRBV18 and TRBJ2-2; D is undetermined. V was shortened by 5 bases and J by 0 bases, with 10 bases between the two germline ends. The CDR3 length is 15 residues. Germline V gene sequence: CDR1 KGHSH, CDR2 LQKENI. In nucleotides, the CDR3 is TGTGCCAGCTCAGAGCGCATGACGAACACCGGGGAGCTGTTTTTT. It encodes CASSERMTNTGELFF.

The chain joins TRBV27 to TRBJ2-1; D gene unclear. Germline V lookup: CDR1 MNHEY, CDR2 SMNVEV (reference sequence). This CDR3 is built from 16 residues. With 3 bases removed from V and 0 bases from J, the gap between germline ends came to 12 bases. This chain's CDR3 is CASSFVGPSSYNEQFF. The CDR3, as DNA: TGTGCCAGCAGTTTCGTAGGCCCCAGCTCCTACAATGAGCAGTTCTTC.

This clone was seen once. The V call is TRBV14, the J call TRBJ1-1; 8 bases map to TRBD1. The ends lost 3 bases at V and 5 bases at J; junction bases unmatched: 2. In germline, CDR1 is SGHDN, CDR2 FVKESK. This CDR3 is built from 13 residues. The CDR3 nucleotides are TGTGCCAGCAGCCAGAACAGGGGGACTGAAGCTTTCTTT. The encoded protein is CASSQNRGTEAFF.

The chain joins TRBV5-4 to TRBJ1-1; no clear D. This CDR3 comprises 14 residues. Per germline, CDR1 SGHNT and CDR2 YYREEE (reference sequence). V was pared by 2 bases and J by 3 bases, with 11 bases between. The CDR3 here is CASSFGGDDTEAFF. The DNA for the CDR3 is TGTGCCAGCAGCTTCGGTGGGGATGACACTGAAGCTTTCTTT. The full variable domain, in which reference TRBV5-4 and TRBJ1-1 provide the parts outside the CDR3, is ETGVTQSPTHLIKTRGQQVTLRCSSQSGHNTVSWYQQALGQGPQFIFQYYREEENGRGNFPPRFSGLQFPNYSSELNVNALELDDSALYLCASSFGGDDTEAFFGQGTRLTVV.